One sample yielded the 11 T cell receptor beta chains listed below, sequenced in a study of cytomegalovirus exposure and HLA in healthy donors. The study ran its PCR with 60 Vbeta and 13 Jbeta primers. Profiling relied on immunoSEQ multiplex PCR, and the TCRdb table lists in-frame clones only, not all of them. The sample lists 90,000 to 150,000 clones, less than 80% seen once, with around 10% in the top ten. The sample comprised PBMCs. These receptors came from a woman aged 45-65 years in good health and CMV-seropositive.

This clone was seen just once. The CDR3 reads CSVARGSVYGYTF. CDR3 nucleotides: TGCAGCGTTGCTAGGGGGTCTGTCTATGGCTACACCTTC. The chain has TRBV29-1 and TRBJ1-2; a weak D match, TRBD1 (6 bases). The CDR3 extends over 13 amino acids. Trimming pared 4 bases from V and 4 bases from J, leaving 13 bases between. The germline CDR1 and CDR2 sequences are SQVTM and ANQGSEA. Using reference TRBV29-1 and TRBJ1-2 for the parts outside the CDR3, the full variable domain is SAVISQKPSRDICQRGTSLTIQCQVDSQVTMMFWYRQQPGQSLTLIATANQGSEATYESGFVIDKFPISRPNLTFSTLTVSNMSPEDSSIYLCSVARGSVYGYTFGSGTRLTVV.

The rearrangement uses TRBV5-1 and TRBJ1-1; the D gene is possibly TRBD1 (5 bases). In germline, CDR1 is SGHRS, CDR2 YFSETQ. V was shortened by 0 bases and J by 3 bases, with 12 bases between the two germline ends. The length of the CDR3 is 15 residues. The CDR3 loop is CASSLDGRQYTEAFF. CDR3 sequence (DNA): TGCGCCAGCAGCTTGGACGGAAGACAGTACACTGAAGCTTTCTTT.

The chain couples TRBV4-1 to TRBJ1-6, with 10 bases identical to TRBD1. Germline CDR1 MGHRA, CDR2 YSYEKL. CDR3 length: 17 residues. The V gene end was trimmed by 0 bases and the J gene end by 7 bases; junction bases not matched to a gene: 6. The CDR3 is CASSQDRDRGWNSPLHF. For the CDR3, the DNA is TGCGCCAGCAGCCAAGACCGGGACAGGGGTTGGAATTCACCCCTCCACTTT.

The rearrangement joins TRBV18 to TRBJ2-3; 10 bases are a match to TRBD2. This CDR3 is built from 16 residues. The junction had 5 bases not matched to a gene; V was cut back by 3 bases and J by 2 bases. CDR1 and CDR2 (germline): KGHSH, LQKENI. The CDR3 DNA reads TGTGCCAGCTCACCCTCAGCGGGGGGGCTCACAGATACGCAGTATTTT. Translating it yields CASSPSAGGLTDTQYF.

CDR3 nucleotides: TGTGCCAGCAGCTTGGACGGTTCAAGCAATCAGCCCCAGCATTTT. Residues: CASSLDGSSNQPQHF. The rearrangement uses TRBV5-4 and TRBJ1-5; D gene ambiguous. CDR3 length: 15 amino acids. CDR1 SGHNT and CDR2 YYREEE come from the germline V gene (reference sequence). The V and J ends lost 0 bases and 1 base respectively, with 8 bases between them.

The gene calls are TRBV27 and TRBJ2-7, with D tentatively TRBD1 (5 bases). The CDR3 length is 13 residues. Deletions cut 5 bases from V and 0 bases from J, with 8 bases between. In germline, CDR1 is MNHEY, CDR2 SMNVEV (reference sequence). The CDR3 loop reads CASSRDSSYEQYF. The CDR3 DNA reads TGTGCCAGCAGTCGAGACAGCTCCTACGAGCAGTACTTC.

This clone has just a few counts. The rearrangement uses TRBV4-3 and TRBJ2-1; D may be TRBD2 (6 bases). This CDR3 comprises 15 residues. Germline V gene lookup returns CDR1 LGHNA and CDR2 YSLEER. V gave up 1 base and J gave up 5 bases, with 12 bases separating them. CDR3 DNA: TGCGCCAGCAGCCAAGTTGGCAGCGGGCACAATGAGCAGTTCTTC. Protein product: CASSQVGSGHNEQFF.

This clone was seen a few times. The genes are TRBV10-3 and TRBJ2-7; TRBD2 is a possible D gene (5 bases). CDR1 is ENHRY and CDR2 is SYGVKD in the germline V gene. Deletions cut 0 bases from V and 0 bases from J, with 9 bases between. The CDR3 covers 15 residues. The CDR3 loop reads CAISESGESSYEQYF. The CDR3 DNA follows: TGTGCCATCAGTGAGTCCGGGGAGAGCTCCTACGAGCAGTACTTC.

The DNA for the CDR3 is TGCGCCAGCAGCTTGGAACCAGGGGCCCTAAACTATGGCTACACCTTC. Protein sequence: CASSLEPGALNYGYTF. This chain joins TRBV5-1 and TRBJ1-2; D possibly corresponds to TRBD1 (6 bases). The CDR3 runs to 16 residues. V gave up 0 bases and J gave up 2 bases, with 14 bases separating them. Per the germline V gene, CDR1 is SGHRS and CDR2 is YFSETQ.

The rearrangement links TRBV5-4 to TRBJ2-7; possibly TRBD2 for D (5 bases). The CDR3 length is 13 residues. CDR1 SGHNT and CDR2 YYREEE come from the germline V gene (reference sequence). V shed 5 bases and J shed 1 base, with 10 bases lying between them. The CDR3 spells CASSPLGSYEQYF. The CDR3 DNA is TGTGCCAGCAGTCCACTAGGATCCTACGAGCAGTACTTC.

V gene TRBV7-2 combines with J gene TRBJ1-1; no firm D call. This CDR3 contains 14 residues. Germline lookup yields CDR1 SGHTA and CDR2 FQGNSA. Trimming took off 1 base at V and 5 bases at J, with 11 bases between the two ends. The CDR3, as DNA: TGTGCCAGCAGCTTAGTGGCAGATACGACTGAAGCTTTCTTT. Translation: CASSLVADTTEAFF.